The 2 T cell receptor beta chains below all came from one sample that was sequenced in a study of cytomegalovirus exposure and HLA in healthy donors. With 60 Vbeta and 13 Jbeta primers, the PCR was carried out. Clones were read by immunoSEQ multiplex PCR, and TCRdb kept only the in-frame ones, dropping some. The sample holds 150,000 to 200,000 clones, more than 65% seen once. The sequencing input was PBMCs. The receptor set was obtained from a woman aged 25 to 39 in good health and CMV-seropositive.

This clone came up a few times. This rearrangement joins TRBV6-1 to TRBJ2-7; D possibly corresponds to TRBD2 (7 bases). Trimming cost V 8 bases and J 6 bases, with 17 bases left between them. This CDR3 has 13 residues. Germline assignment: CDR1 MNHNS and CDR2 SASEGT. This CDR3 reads CASLLGGGGEQYF. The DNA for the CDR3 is TGTGCCAGCCTCCTTGGGGGCGGGGGCGAGCAGTACTTC.

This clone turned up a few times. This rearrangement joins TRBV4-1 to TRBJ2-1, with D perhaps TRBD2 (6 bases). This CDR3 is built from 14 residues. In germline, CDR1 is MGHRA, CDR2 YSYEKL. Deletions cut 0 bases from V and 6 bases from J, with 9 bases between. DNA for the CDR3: TGCGCCAGCAGCCAAGAGCGGGGCGGCAATGAGCAGTTCTTC. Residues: CASSQERGGNEQFF.